Below, one T cell receptor beta chain is given with its context. Germline V gene sequence: CDR1 LNHDA, CDR2 SQIVND (reference sequence). The CDR3 covers 15 residues. This entry comes from a study of monozygotic twins with inflammatory bowel disease. Amplification used two nested PCRs: approximately 16 cycles, then eight to ten cycles, on TCRalpha/TCRbeta cDNA. TCRdb re-called the 5' RACE reads, yielding one record per CDR3 amino acid sequence without DNA. Its table lists about 440,000 distinct CDR3 sequences. The source material was blood. The TCR sequence derives from a human donor with ulcerative colitis or Crohn's disease, or a healthy co-twin of an affected twin (not recorded which). The rearrangement links TRBV19 to TRBJ1-2. CDR3 protein: CASSMAGGGGYGYTF.